This TCR beta chain derives from a study of T cell responses to AZD1222 COVID-19 vaccine. Broader study findings: Spike-spanning, vaccine-associated CD4 TCRs were dominant at 160-218 and 743-854. Among those given AZD1222, only six were seropositive at baseline.

About this clone itself: Antigen unknown.

In germline, CDR1 is SGHTA, CDR2 FQGNSA. Trimming took off 2 bases at V and 3 bases at J, with 10 bases between the two ends. This CDR3 has 14 residues. Here immunoSEQ multiplex PCR was the method, and the copy in TCRdb shows in-frame clones only, minus some. Among 130,000 to 150,000 clones listed, over 75% were seen once. V gene TRBV7-2 combines with J gene TRBJ1-1; D remains unclear. This specimen was peripheral blood, taken on day 0 of AZD1222 vaccination. This receptor was identified in an adult in good health. The CDR3 protein is CASSLFTRDTEAFF. The CDR3 DNA follows: TGTGCCAGCAGCTTATTTACGAGGGACACTGAAGCTTTCTTT. Together with reference TRBV7-2 and TRBJ1-1, the CDR3 gives the full variable domain: GAGVSQSPSNKVTEKGKDVELRCDPISGHTALYWYRQSLGQGLEFLIYFQGNSAPDKSGLPSDRFSAERTGGSVSTLTIQRTQQEDSAVYLCASSLFTRDTEAFFGQGTRLTVV.